This is a list of T cell receptor beta chains from one sample in a study of blood T cell repertoires in COVID-19. Profiled with immunoSEQ multiplex PCR; TCRdb holds only in-frame clones, not every one. The sample contains under 100,000 clones, over 75% of which appear only once. The sample comprised peripheral blood. These receptors were taken from a human donor in a cohort sampled during active COVID-19. The CDR3 runs from the conserved cysteine through the conserved F or W. The order of the fields is clone size, V gene, D gene, CDR3 length, J gene, CDR3 DNA, CDR3 protein. D genes are given only for firm matches. The size field is filled for only some rows; it gives once, few, many or a size class.

>-|TRBV7-2|TRBD2|17|TRBJ2-3
TGTGCCAGCAGCCCAAAGAGGACTAGCGGAGGACTTAATACGCAGTATTTT
CASSPKRTSGGLNTQYF
>-|TRBV27|-|16|TRBJ1-1
TGTGCCAGCAGTAAAAACCGACTGACCTACCTCACTGAAGCTTTCTTT
CASSKNRLTYLTEAFF
>-|TRBV5-1|TRBD2|18|TRBJ2-3
TGCGCCAGCAGCTTAACTAGCGGGGGCCCACCAAACACAGATACGCAGTATTTT
CASSLTSGGPPNTDTQYF
>-|TRBV9|-|16|TRBJ2-7
TGTGCCAGCAGCCCAGGAATAGTCAGGGGAGCCTACGAGCAGTACTTC
CASSPGIVRGAYEQYF
>once|TRBV5-4|-|14|TRBJ1-1
TGTGCCAGCAGCTTGAGCAGGGCACGAACTGAAGCTTTCTTT
CASSLSRARTEAFF
>-|TRBV7-8|TRBD1|15|TRBJ1-1
TGTGCCAGCAGCCCCGGACAGGGTCGGAACACTGAAGCTTTCTTT
CASSPGQGRNTEAFF
>-|TRBV7-9|TRBD2|16|TRBJ2-3
TGTGCCAGCAGCTTAGGAGCGGGGGGTGTTGAGGATACGCAGTATTTT
CASSLGAGGVEDTQYF
>-|TRBV7-3|TRBD1|13|TRBJ1-2
TGTGCCAGCAGCAGGGGACAGGGTGATGGCTACACCTTC
CASSRGQGDGYTF
>-|TRBV10-3|-|13|TRBJ2-5
TGTGCCATCAGTGAGTCGGAGCAAGAGACCCAGTACTTC
CAISESEQETQYF
>-|TRBV27|-|15|TRBJ2-7
TGTGCCAGCAGTTTATACTCAGGGGATACCTACGAGCAGTACTTC
CASSLYSGDTYEQYF
>-|TRBV30|-|11|TRBJ1-1
TGTGCCTGGAGCCCCGTGGAGAAAGCTTTCTTT
CAWSPVEKAFF
>-|TRBV15|-|16|TRBJ1-5
TGTGCCACCAGCAGAGAAGCCACAGGGAACAATCAGCCCCAGCATTTT
CATSREATGNNQPQHF
>-|TRBV7-7|-|15|TRBJ2-1
TGTGCCAGCAGCCCGCGACTAGGATATTCTAATGAGCAGTTCTTC
CASSPRLGYSNEQFF
>few|TRBV12-3/TRBV12-4|-|12|TRBJ2-7
TGTGCCAGCAGTTTAGAGGCCGGAGGGCAGTACTTC
CASSLEAGGQYF
>once|TRBV18|TRBD1|16|TRBJ1-5
TGTGCCAGCTCAAGGGACAGTTATTATAGCAATCAGCCCCAGCATTTT
CASSRDSYYSNQPQHF
>-|TRBV2|-|12|TRBJ1-4
TGTGCCAGCAGGGACTCACGGTCTGCGCTGTTTTTT
CASRDSRSALFF
>-|TRBV30|TRBD1|14|TRBJ2-7
TGTGCCTGGAGTGGGGGACAGGGGGCCTACGAGCAGTACTTC
CAWSGGQGAYEQYF
>-|TRBV6-5|-|16|TRBJ2-1
TGTGCCAGCAGTTTCGCCGGGGGGCTTCCCTACAATGAGCAGTTCTTC
CASSFAGGLPYNEQFF
>-|TRBV5-1|-|16|TRBJ2-7
TGCGCCAGCTTCGACCGGGACAACCCCCCCAGGCACGAGCAGTACTTC
CASFDRDNPPRHEQYF
>-|TRBV14|TRBD1|14|TRBJ2-7
TGTGCCAGCAGCCGCAACCTACAGGGGAACGAGCAGTACTTC
CASSRNLQGNEQYF
>-|TRBV19|-|15|TRBJ2-1
TGTGCCAGTAGTATCCGGACCACAGGGTCCAATGAGCAGTTCTTC
CASSIRTTGSNEQFF
>few|TRBV7-9|TRBD1|15|TRBJ1-6
TGTGCCAGCAGCTTAGAGGGGACAGCGACCTCACCCCTCCACTTT
CASSLEGTATSPLHF
>-|TRBV7-6|TRBD1|15|TRBJ2-5
TGTGCCAGCAGCTACCGCCGACAGGGCGAAGAGACCCAGTACTTC
CASSYRRQGEETQYF
>-|TRBV10-3|TRBD1|14|TRBJ1-5
TGTGCCATCAGTCCGACAGGGGTCAATCAGCCCCAGCATTTT
CAISPTGVNQPQHF
>-|TRBV2|TRBD1|13|TRBJ1-5
TGTGCCGGCCGACAGGGAAGCAATCAGCCCCAGCATTTT
CAGRQGSNQPQHF
>once|TRBV12-3/TRBV12-4|TRBD1|13|TRBJ1-1
TGTGCCAGCAGTGCGACAGGGGTGACTGAAGCTTTCTTT
CASSATGVTEAFF
>-|TRBV30|TRBD2|9|TRBJ2-1
TGTGCCGCCGGGACTAAGCAGTTCTTC
CAAGTKQFF
>-|TRBV7-2|-|13|TRBJ2-7
TGTGCCAGCAGCTTAGATTTCGCAGGGTCGCAGTACTTC
CASSLDFAGSQYF
>-|TRBV9|-|17|TRBJ2-1
TGTGCCAGCAGCGTAAGCGGACGGAGAAGCTCCTACAATGAGCAGTTCTTC
CASSVSGRRSSYNEQFF
>-|TRBV5-1|TRBD1|15|TRBJ1-2
TGCGCCAGCAGCTCCGACAGGGGAAGGCTCTATGGCTACACCTTC
CASSSDRGRLYGYTF
>-|TRBV7-2|TRBD1|15|TRBJ1-5
TGTGCCAGCAGCTTGCAGGGGGCAGGCAATCAGCCCCAGCATTTT
CASSLQGAGNQPQHF
>-|TRBV5-4|TRBD2|17|TRBJ2-5
TGTGCCAGCAGCTTGGTAGGGCGGGGGGAAGCACAAGAGACCCAGTACTTC
CASSLVGRGEAQETQYF
>-|TRBV7-3|-|11|TRBJ2-1
TGTGCCAGCAGCTTATCTAATGAGCAGTTCTTC
CASSLSNEQFF
>-|TRBV9|TRBD1|16|TRBJ1-3
TGTGCCAGCAGCGCTCGGGACAGGGTGTCCGGAAACACCATATATTTT
CASSARDRVSGNTIYF
>-|TRBV7-2|TRBD1|16|TRBJ1-3
TGTGCCAGCAGCCTCCGACAGGGTGAGGGTGGAAACACCATATATTTT
CASSLRQGEGGNTIYF
>-|TRBV19|TRBD1|20|TRBJ2-6
TGTGCCAGTATGAGGGACAGGGGGCTCCTATACCCCTCTGGGGCCAACGTCCTGACTTTC
CASMRDRGLLYPSGANVLTF
>-|TRBV4-1|TRBD2|14|TRBJ2-5
TGCGCCAGCAGCCTAGCGGGGGCTGGAGAGACCCAGTACTTC
CASSLAGAGETQYF
>-|TRBV5-4|TRBD2|17|TRBJ2-2
TGTGCCAGCAGCGTGACTAGCGGGGGGCCCCCACCCGGGGAGCTGTTTTTT
CASSVTSGGPPPGELFF
>-|TRBV5-1|-|17|TRBJ1-2
TGCGCCAGCAGCTCCCCCTCCCGGAGACCGAAGGAGGTGGGCTACACCTTC
CASSSPSRRPKEVGYTF
>-|TRBV7-9|-|13|TRBJ2-7
TGTGCCAGCAGCTTAGGGACAGCCTACGAGCAGTACTTC
CASSLGTAYEQYF
>-|TRBV30|-|8|TRBJ1-2
TGTGCCTTCCAAGGCTACACCTTC
CAFQGYTF
>-|TRBV6-2/TRBV6-3|TRBD1|18|TRBJ1-6
TGTGCCAGCAGTTACATGTTTCTACCGGGACAGAGGGCTTCACCCCTCCACTTT
CASSYMFLPGQRASPLHF
>-|TRBV6-8|TRBD1|14|TRBJ2-7
TGTGCCAGCATCGGGGACAGCTCCCCTACCGAGCAGTACTTC
CASIGDSSPTEQYF
>-|TRBV7-9|TRBD1|13|TRBJ1-5
TGTGCCAGCAGCCAATCACAGGGGCAGCCCCAGCATTTT
CASSQSQGQPQHF
>-|TRBV4-3|-|15|TRBJ2-2
TGCGCCAGCAGCCAAGATCACGGGGTACCCGGGGAGCTGTTTTTT
CASSQDHGVPGELFF
>-|TRBV19|-|16|TRBJ2-7
TGTGCCAGTAGTATAGCCCCCGGAGGGGTTGGGAACGAGCAGTACTTC
CASSIAPGGVGNEQYF